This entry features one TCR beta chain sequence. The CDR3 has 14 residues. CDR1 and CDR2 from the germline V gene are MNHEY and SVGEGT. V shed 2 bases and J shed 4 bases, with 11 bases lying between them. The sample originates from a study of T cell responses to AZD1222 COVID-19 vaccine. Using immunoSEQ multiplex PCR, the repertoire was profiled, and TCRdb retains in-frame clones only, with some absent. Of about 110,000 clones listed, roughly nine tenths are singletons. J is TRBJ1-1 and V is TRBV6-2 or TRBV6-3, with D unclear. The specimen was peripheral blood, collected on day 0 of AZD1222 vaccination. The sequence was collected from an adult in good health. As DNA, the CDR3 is TGTGCCAGCAGTTACCCCCTTGGGTTCACTGAAGCTTTCTTT. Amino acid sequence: CASSYPLGFTEAFF.